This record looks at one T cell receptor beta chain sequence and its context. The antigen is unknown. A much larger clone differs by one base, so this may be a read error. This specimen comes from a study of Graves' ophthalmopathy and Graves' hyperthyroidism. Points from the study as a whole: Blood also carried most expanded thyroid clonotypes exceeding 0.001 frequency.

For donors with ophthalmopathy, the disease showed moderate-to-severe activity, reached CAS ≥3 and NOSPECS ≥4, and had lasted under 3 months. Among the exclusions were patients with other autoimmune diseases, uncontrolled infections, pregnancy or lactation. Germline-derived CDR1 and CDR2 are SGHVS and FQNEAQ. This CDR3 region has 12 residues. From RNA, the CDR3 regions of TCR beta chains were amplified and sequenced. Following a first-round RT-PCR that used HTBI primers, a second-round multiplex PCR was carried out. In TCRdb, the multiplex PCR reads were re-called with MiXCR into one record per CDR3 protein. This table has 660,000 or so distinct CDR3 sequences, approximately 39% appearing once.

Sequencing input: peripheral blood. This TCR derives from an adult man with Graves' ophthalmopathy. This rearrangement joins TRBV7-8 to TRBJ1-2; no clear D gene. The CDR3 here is CASREGNSGYTF. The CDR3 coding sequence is TGTGCCAGCAGGGAAGGGAACTCTGGCTACACCTTC.